This is a list of T cell receptor beta chains from one sample in a study of beta chain features in type 1 diabetes. Sequencing used immunoSEQ multiplex PCR; TCRdb keeps in-frame clones, though not all of them. The sample holds about 270,000 clones, 13% to 15% seen once. The sample taken for sequencing was naive CD4+ T cells from blood. The receptor source for this set is a man under 40 with type 1 diabetes. Both conserved end residues are part of each CDR3. The D gene is left open where the match is weak. Not every row has a clone size; where given, it reads once, few, many or a size class.

NA	NA	TRBV11-1	14	TRBJ1-1	CASSLAPTENEAFF	TGTGCCAGCAGCCTGGCCCCGACGGAGAACGAAGCTTTCTTT
NA	few	TRBV7-9	13	TRBJ2-7	CASSLVGYYEQYF	TGTGCCAGCAGCTTAGTGGGCTACTACGAGCAGTACTTC
TRBD2	few	TRBV19	14	TRBJ2-1	CASSWTSGRDEQFF	TGTGCCAGTAGTTGGACTAGCGGGAGGGATGAGCAGTTCTTC
TRBD1	once	TRBV7-9	17	TRBJ2-2	CASSSGGPRANTGELFF	TGTGCCAGCAGCTCAGGGGGACCGAGGGCAAACACCGGGGAGCTGTTTTTT
TRBD1	NA	TRBV4-2	17	TRBJ1-2	CASSPQGEWSSGYGYTF	TGTGCCAGCAGCCCCCAGGGGGAATGGTCGTCGGGATATGGCTACACCTTC
NA	NA	TRBV5-1	14	TRBJ2-7	CASSLGQVTYEQYF	TGCGCCAGCAGCTTGGGTCAGGTGACCTACGAGCAGTACTTC
TRBD2	NA	TRBV5-1	16	TRBJ2-3	CASSLALAGGGDTQYF	TGCGCCAGCAGCTTGGCACTAGCGGGAGGTGGAGATACGCAGTATTTT
NA	few	TRBV5-1	17	TRBJ1-1	CASSLAHRSHMNTEAFF	TGCGCCAGCAGCTTGGCCCACAGGAGCCACATGAACACTGAAGCTTTCTTT
TRBD2	NA	TRBV5-1	16	TRBJ2-1	CASSLLISGRGNEQFF	TGCGCCAGCAGCTTGTTGATTAGCGGGAGAGGCAATGAGCAGTTCTTC
TRBD2	NA	TRBV5-1	16	TRBJ2-2	CASSLSREGLAGELFF	TGCGCCAGCAGCTTGTCACGGGAGGGCCTCGCCGGGGAGCTGTTTTTT
TRBD1	NA	TRBV2	14	TRBJ1-1	CAISGGTGGTEAFF	TGTGCCATCAGCGGGGGGACAGGGGGCACTGAAGCTTTCTTT
TRBD2	NA	TRBV23-1	15	TRBJ2-5	CASSQSTGGLIRKYF	TGCGCCAGCAGTCAATCCACGGGAGGGCTGATCCGTAAGTACTTC
TRBD2	NA	TRBV6-4	15	TRBJ2-1	CASSATSGRENEQFF	TGTGCCAGCAGCGCCACTAGCGGGAGGGAGAATGAGCAGTTCTTC
TRBD1	few	TRBV27	14	TRBJ1-5	CASSQTGGNQPQHF	TGTGCCAGCAGTCAGACAGGGGGGAATCAGCCCCAGCATTTT
TRBD1	NA	TRBV6-4	16	TRBJ1-1	CASSEGARQGNTEAFF	TGTGCCAGCAGTGAAGGGGCCCGACAGGGAAACACTGAAGCTTTCTTT
TRBD1	few	TRBV4-2	17	TRBJ1-1	CASSQPTGPEVHTEAFF	TGTGCCAGCAGCCAACCGACAGGGCCCGAAGTCCACACTGAAGCTTTCTTT